A single sample gave rise to the 2 T cell receptor beta chains below, sequenced in a study of blood T cell repertoires in COVID-19. The method was immunoSEQ multiplex PCR; TCRdb's version includes in-frame clones alone and lacks a portion of them. Counted here are roughly 300,000 clones, about 88% occurring once; the ten biggest clones make up over 1.1%. The specimen was peripheral blood. Every receptor here comes from a human donor with COVID-19, enrolled during active disease. The donor label of this sample is uncertain.

The V call is TRBV28, the J call TRBJ2-2; perhaps TRBD2 as D (6 bases). In germline, CDR1 is MDHEN, CDR2 SYDVKM. The CDR3 runs 17 residues. Trimming removed 5 bases from V and 3 bases from J, with 19 bases in between. The CDR3 region is CASSLPRGRDHTGELFF. The DNA of the CDR3 is TGTGCCAGCAGTCTCCCCCGCGGGCGGGACCACACCGGGGAGCTGTTTTTT.

The chain is built from TRBV7-9 and TRBJ2-7; 16 bases are shared with TRBD2. Germline assignment: CDR1 SEHNR and CDR2 FQNEAQ (reference sequence). This CDR3 is 16 amino acids long. The V segment lost 5 bases and the J segment 5 bases; nucleotides outside the gene matches: 6. The CDR3 DNA reads TGTGCCAGCAGCCCGGGGACTAGCGGGAGGGGCCACGAGCAGTACTTC. Encoded protein: CASSPGTSGRGHEQYF.